The clone carrying this T cell receptor beta chain came up a few times. The entry originates in a study of blood T cells in healthy people across ages. Then a second PCR, running roughly 6 to 12 cycles, was carried out with a sample-barcoded 5' primer and a J-beta primer mix. Each CDR3 protein is one row after TCRdb ran MiXCR on the 5' RACE reads. There are about 640,000 distinct CDR3 sequences in the sample; approximately 50% occur only once, and 35% to 40% lies in the top ten. Trimming stripped 3 bases from V and 4 bases from J, with 25 bases between. The CDR3 runs 18 residues. In germline, CDR1 is SGDLS, CDR2 YYNGEE.

The rearrangement links TRBV9 to TRBJ2-5; TRBD1 is a possible D gene (6 bases). The TCR comes from a man aged 55 to 70 in good health. Sequencing was done on a sample of blood. CDR3 nucleotides: TGTGCCAGCAGCGCCTCTCACGGGCAGGGGATCAATGGAGAGACCCAGTACTTC. Translated: CASSASHGQGINGETQYF.